Shown below are 12 T cell receptor beta chains from a single sample sequenced in a study of STAT5B mutations in CD4+ large granular lymphocyte leukemia. Clones were sequenced by immunoSEQ multiplex PCR, and TCRdb holds only the in-frame ones, with some missing. The data show tens of thousands of clones, with roughly 72% seen just once and roughly 2% held by the top ten. Sequencing was carried out using CD4+ T cells from blood buffy coats. Receptor source: a human donor in good health.

Worth noting for this clone: Sequence at one end of the junction differs from germline and may be a read error. This chain uses TRBV7-7 with TRBJ2-2; 8 bases agree with TRBD2. CDR3 length: 14 amino acids. Germline V gives CDR1 SSHAT, CDR2 FNYEAQ (reference sequence). CDR3 DNA sequence: TGTGCTAGCAGCGCCGGGGGGGCGCCCGGGGAGCTGTTTTTT. Protein: CASSAGGAPGELFF.

The chain carries TRBV4-3 and TRBJ2-3; no clear D gene. This CDR3 is 13 amino acids long. The V and J ends lost 4 bases and 14 bases respectively, with 19 bases between them. Germline loops: CDR1 LGHNA, CDR2 YSLEER. In DNA, the CDR3 is TGCGCCAGCAGCCCCTCAACCGAACTTATTAGGTATTTT. This sequence encodes CASSPSTELIRYF.

This sequence joins TRBV7-9 and TRBJ1-1; tentative D call: TRBD1 (5 bases). This CDR3 is 14 amino acids long. V lost 8 bases to trimming and J lost 11 bases, with 24 bases between them. Looked up from germline, CDR1 is SEHNR and CDR2 is FQNEAQ (reference sequence). Here the CDR3 DNA reads TGTGCCAGCCAAGAGGGCGGGGGGTCTGTTCGGGCTTTCTTT. This sequence encodes CASQEGGGSVRAFF.

The DNA for the CDR3 is TGTGCCAGCAGCACATACAGGGGGCGCCGGGAGACCCAGTACTTC. It is translated as CASSTYRGRRETQYF. This chain links TRBV21-1 with TRBJ2-5; the table names TRBD1, a call not compared with the DNA. TRBV21-1 is tagged as a pseudogene. The CDR3 has 15 residues.

This chain connects TRBV7-9 to TRBJ1-4; D perhaps matches TRBD1 (5 bases). The V gene's germline CDR1 is SEHNR and CDR2 FQNEAQ (reference sequence). V lost 3 bases, J lost 7 bases, and 21 bases lay in between. CDR3 size: 17 residues. The CDR3 nucleotides read TGTGCCAGCAGCTTTTACTCGCTTGGCAGGGTCGTTGAAAAACTGTTTTTT. Residues: CASSFYSLGRVVEKLFF.

J is TRBJ1-1 and V is TRBV6-5, with a possible D match to TRBD1 (5 bases). V lost 2 bases, J lost 3 bases, and 7 bases lay in between. Per the germline V gene, CDR1 is MNHEY and CDR2 is SVGAGI. This CDR3 has 13 residues. The DNA for the CDR3 is TGTGCCAGCAGTTACGGGGGTGACACTGAAGCTTTCTTT. Protein product: CASSYGGDTEAFF.

The chain employs TRBV4-3 and TRBJ1-2, with 7 nucleotides matching TRBD1. The CDR3 spans 16 residues. From germline, CDR1 is LGHNA and CDR2 YSLEER. With V trimmed by 3 bases and J by 5 bases, 12 bases remained unmatched. The CDR3 protein is CASSQEGGISPYGYTF. The CDR3 nucleotides read TGCGCCAGCAGCCAGGAAGGGGGCATCTCCCCTTATGGCTACACCTTC.

Here the CDR3 DNA reads TGCGCCACCCCGAGAGTGGGAAAACGCTCTTGCGAGCAGTACTTC. Residues: CATPRVGKRSCEQYF. The rearrangement links TRBV23-1 to TRBJ2-7; unclear D gene. TRBV23-1 counts as an open reading frame of uncertain function. V lost 10 bases and J 6 bases, leaving 25 bases between the germline ends. The CDR3 extends over 15 amino acids.

About this clone itself: One end of the junction does not line up with germline, which may come from a read error. The gene calls are TRBV7-7 and TRBJ2-2, with D tentatively TRBD1 (5 bases). CDR1 is SSHAT, CDR2 FNYEAQ, per germline (reference sequence). The length of the CDR3 is 16 residues. The CDR3 DNA follows: TGTGCTAGCAGCTTAGATGTGACAGCGAACACCGGGGAGCTGTTTTTT. Amino acids: CASSLDVTANTGELFF.

This chain connects TRBV4-1 to TRBJ1-2; a possible D gene is TRBD1 (6 bases). The CDR3 totals 15 residues. CDR1 and CDR2 from the germline V gene are MGHRA and YSYEKL. The V end lost 0 bases, the J end lost 5 bases, and 13 bases lay between the germline ends. DNA of the CDR3: TGCGCCAGCAGCCAAGAGACGCGGCAGGGGTATGGCTACACCTTC. Translating gives CASSQETRQGYGYTF.

The chain combines TRBV5-1 with TRBJ2-2; possible D gene TRBD1, 6 bases. The V end lost 3 bases, the J end lost 1 base, and 13 bases lay between the germline ends. CDR3 size: 16 residues. Germline V gives CDR1 SGHRS, CDR2 YFSETQ. The CDR3 DNA is TGCGCCAGCAGCTCCGAGGGGGTAGGGAACACCGGGGAGCTGTTTTTT. This translates into CASSSEGVGNTGELFF.

The table lists this clone with a few counts. Other DNA sequences in this specimen translate into the identical CDR3. The rearrangement links TRBV7-9 to TRBJ1-2; D is ambiguous. The CDR3 spans 13 residues. The V end was cut by 3 bases, the J end by 7 bases, with 12 bases between. Germline V CDR1 and CDR2: SEHNR, FQNEAQ (reference sequence). Here the CDR3 reads CASSFGEGGGYTF. The CDR3 DNA follows: TGTGCCAGCAGCTTTGGGGAGGGCGGTGGCTACACCTTC. The entire variable domain, with the rest obtained from reference TRBV7-9 and TRBJ1-2, is as follows: DTGVSQNPRHKITKRGQNVTFRCDPISEHNRLYWYRQTLGQGPEFLTYFQNEAQLEKSRLLSDRFSAERPKGSFSTLEIQRTEQGDSAMYLCASSFGEGGGYTFGSGTRLTVV.